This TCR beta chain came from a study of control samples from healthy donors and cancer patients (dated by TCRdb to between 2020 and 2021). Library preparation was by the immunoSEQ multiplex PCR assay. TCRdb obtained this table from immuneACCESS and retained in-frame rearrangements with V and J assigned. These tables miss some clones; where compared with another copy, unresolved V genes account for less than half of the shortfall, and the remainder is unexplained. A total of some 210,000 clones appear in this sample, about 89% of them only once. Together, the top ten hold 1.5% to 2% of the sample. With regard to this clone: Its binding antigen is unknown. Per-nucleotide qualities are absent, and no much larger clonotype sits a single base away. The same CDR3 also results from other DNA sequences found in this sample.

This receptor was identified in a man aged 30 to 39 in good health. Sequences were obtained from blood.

The CDR3: CASSQGLSNQPQHF. The bases are TGTGCCAGTAGTCAGGGTTTGAGCAATCAGCCCCAGCATTTT. The rearrangement joined TRBV19 to TRBJ1-5; a tentative D call is TRBD1 (5 bases match). From a lookup of the germline V gene (reference sequence), CDR1 and CDR2 are LNHDA and SQIVND. V loses 5 bases, J loses 1 base, and the germline ends lie 9 bases apart. Reading from cysteine to phenylalanine, the CDR3 counts 14 amino acids. Only the CDR3 DNA is retained, 42 bases long and in frame from the first base.